These 26 T cell receptor beta chains were sequenced from one sample in a study of T cell responses to AZD1222 COVID-19 vaccine. TCRdb's table, derived via immunoSEQ multiplex PCR, lists solely in-frame clones and lacks some. The sample lists 140,000 to 150,000 clones, approximately 85% seen once, with about 8% in the top ten. The sequences come from peripheral blood, collected on day 0 of AZD1222 vaccination. These receptors were taken from an adult in good health.

The chain combines TRBV7-9 with TRBJ1-1, with unresolved D. V lost 1 base and J 4 bases, leaving 7 bases between the germline ends. Per the germline V gene, CDR1 is SEHNR and CDR2 is FQNEAQ (reference sequence). The CDR3 has 13 residues. The CDR3 region has the DNA TGTGCCAGCAGCTTAGGTGCGGGCACTGAAGCTTTCTTT. It specifies CASSLGAGTEAFF.

The rearrangement links TRBV4-1 to TRBJ1-1; D gene unclear. The germline gives CDR1 MGHRA, CDR2 YSYEKL. Trimming removed 2 bases from V and 4 bases from J, with 11 bases in between. The CDR3 contains 14 residues. The CDR3 here is CASSQPEFFTEAFF. DNA for the CDR3: TGCGCCAGCAGCCAACCCGAGTTCTTCACTGAAGCTTTCTTT.

V usage is TRBV6-5 and J usage is TRBJ1-1; 7 bases match TRBD1. The CDR3 is made up of 13 amino acids. CDR1 is MNHEY and CDR2 is SVGAGI in the germline V gene. The V segment lost 11 bases and the J segment 2 bases; nucleotides outside the gene matches: 8. The CDR3 spells CASAWTGNTEAFF. DNA of the CDR3: TGTGCCTCAGCATGGACAGGAAACACTGAAGCTTTCTTT.

V gene TRBV5-4 combines with J gene TRBJ1-1, with D unclear. The V end was cut by 1 base, the J end by 0 bases, with 10 bases between. The CDR3 loop spans 15 amino acids. The germline V gene encodes CDR1 SGHNT and CDR2 YYREEE (reference sequence). CDR3 nucleotides: TGTGCCAGCAGCTTGAATTATGGGTTGAACACTGAAGCTTTCTTT. Protein: CASSLNYGLNTEAFF.

The chain employs TRBV7-2 and TRBJ1-6; no firm D call. The CDR3 runs 12 residues. Germline V gene lookup returns CDR1 SGHTA and CDR2 FQGNSA. Trimming stripped 7 bases from V and 7 bases from J, with 8 bases between. The CDR3 DNA reads TGTGCCAGCACTCTAGACAATTCACCCCTCCACTTT. It yields the protein CASTLDNSPLHF.

This chain uses TRBV5-6 with TRBJ2-1; D remains ambiguous. The CDR3 has 15 residues. Between the trimmed V and J ends, which lost 0 bases and 4 bases, there was a span of 11 bases. Germline assignment: CDR1 SGHDT and CDR2 YYEEEE. The CDR3: CASSLGGIIYNEQFF. CDR3 in DNA: TGTGCCAGCAGCTTGGGTGGGATCATATACAATGAGCAGTTCTTC.

The chain is built from TRBV3-1 (or the pseudogene TRBV3-2) and TRBJ2-7; the D gene is possibly TRBD1 (5 bases). The CDR3 contains 12 residues. V was trimmed by 6 bases and J by 6 bases, leaving 12 bases between them. The V gene's germline CDR1 is LGHDT and CDR2 YNNKEL (reference sequence). The CDR3 region has the DNA TGTGCCAGCAGGGGTTACGACAGCGAGCAGTACTTC. Translated: CASRGYDSEQYF.

This clone was seen once. Other DNA sequences in this specimen translate into the identical CDR3. The gene calls are TRBV30 and TRBJ2-5, with no clear D. CDR1 is GTSNPN, CDR2 SVGIG, per germline (reference sequence). V lost 1 base and J 1 base, leaving 7 bases between the germline ends. CDR3 length: 13 amino acids. CDR3 bases: TGTGCCTGGAGTGGCGTCTCCCAAGAGACCCAGTACTTC. Translating it yields CAWSGVSQETQYF.

This clone is a singleton in its sample. The chain has TRBV3-1 (or the pseudogene TRBV3-2) and TRBJ1-3, with D unclear. This CDR3 is built from 17 residues. V lost 0 bases, J lost 0 bases, and 12 bases lay in between. Germline V gene data show CDR1 as LGHDT and CDR2 as YNNKEL (reference sequence). DNA for the CDR3: TGTGCCAGCAGCCAAGATACACTTTCTTTCTCTGGAAACACCATATATTTT. Amino acids: CASSQDTLSFSGNTIYF.

The chain couples TRBV2 to TRBJ2-2; TRBD1 agrees at 7 bases. The CDR3 is made up of 14 amino acids. Germline CDR1 and CDR2: SNHLY and FYNNEI. V was clipped by 7 bases and J by 8 bases; unmatched bases: 10. As DNA, the CDR3 is TGTGCCAGCAAATCAGAGGGGGCGGCTGGGGAGCTGTTTTTT. Translating it yields CASKSEGAAGELFF. The variable domain in full, with the rest retrieved from reference TRBV2 and TRBJ2-2, is EPEVTQTPSHQVTQMGQEVILRCVPISNHLYFYWYRQILGQKVEFLVSFYNNEISEKSEIFDDQFSVERPDGSNFTLKIRSTKLEDSAMYFCASKSEGAAGELFFGEGSRLTVL.

This chain connects TRBV19 to TRBJ1-5, with 10 bases fitting TRBD1. The CDR3 has 15 amino acids. J gave up 6 bases and V 3 bases, and 5 bases lay outside the gene matches. Germline V lookup: CDR1 LNHDA, CDR2 SQIVND (reference sequence). CDR3 protein: CASSILTGGGQPQHF. In DNA, the CDR3 is TGTGCCAGTAGTATCCTGACAGGGGGCGGTCAGCCCCAGCATTTT.

This chain links TRBV2 with TRBJ2-7; D is perhaps TRBD2 (6 bases). V lost 4 bases and J lost 6, with 13 bases in between. The V gene's germline CDR1 is SNHLY and CDR2 FYNNEI. The CDR3 spans 13 residues. The CDR3 DNA is TGTGCCAGCAGTGGGGAGGCAGTGAGCGAGCAGTACTTC. Encoded protein: CASSGEAVSEQYF.

As regards this clone: The same CDR3 also results from other DNA sequences found in this sample. The genes are TRBV30 and TRBJ1-2; 8 bases are a match to TRBD1. CDR1 and CDR2 from the germline V gene are GTSNPN and SVGIG (reference sequence). Unmatched junction bases numbered 7, after V lost 5 bases and J lost 5 bases. This CDR3 spans 13 amino acids. The CDR3 region has the DNA TGTGCCTGGCACCGGGACAGGCCTTATGGCTACACCTTC. Protein sequence: CAWHRDRPYGYTF.

The chain couples TRBV30 to TRBJ2-5; tentatively, D is TRBD1 (6 bases). Deletions cut 4 bases from V and 4 bases from J, with 19 bases between. The germline V gene has CDR1 GTSNPN and CDR2 SVGIG (reference sequence). This CDR3 region has 15 residues. The CDR3 loop is CAWTRSGVYGETQYF. The CDR3 DNA follows: TGTGCCTGGACCCGGTCAGGGGTCTATGGAGAGACCCAGTACTTC.

The CDR3 coding sequence is TGTGCCAGCTCACCCGTAGCGGGAGAAGATGAGCAGTTCTTC. It specifies CASSPVAGEDEQFF. The chain is built from TRBV18 and TRBJ2-1, with 9 bases that match TRBD2. This CDR3 has 14 residues. With 3 bases clipped from V and 8 bases from J, the junction kept 5 bases outside the gene matches. Germline loops: CDR1 KGHSH, CDR2 LQKENI.

The chain recombines TRBV27 with TRBJ2-7, with 7 bases lining up with TRBD1. The CDR3 is 14 amino acids. In germline, CDR1 is MNHEY, CDR2 SMNVEV (reference sequence). V shed 6 bases and J 4 bases; nucleotides not matched to a gene: 9. The CDR3: CASRSRDRRYEQYF. For the CDR3, the DNA is TGTGCCAGCAGATCTCGGGACAGACGATACGAGCAGTACTTC.

This rearrangement joins TRBV5-8 to TRBJ2-7, with unresolved D. The CDR3 runs to 12 residues. Trimming cost V 0 bases and J 2 bases, with 3 bases left between them. CDR1 is SGHTS, CDR2 YDEGEE, per germline. Written as DNA, the CDR3 is TGTGCCAGCAGCTTGGGGGCCTACGAGCAGTACTTC. Its protein product is CASSLGAYEQYF.

V gene TRBV10-3 combines with J gene TRBJ1-2, with 8 bases matching TRBD1. The J segment lost 8 bases and the V segment lost 10 bases, leaving 9 bases of the junction unmatched. The germline gives CDR1 ENHRY, CDR2 SYGVKD. The CDR3 runs to 12 residues. The CDR3 sequence: CATDRGGSGYTF. The CDR3, as DNA: TGTGCCACCGACAGGGGCGGTTCGGGCTACACCTTC.

The CDR3 DNA reads TGTGCCTGGGCCGCACAGGGGGCTTGGACAGATACGCAGTATTTT. This translates into CAWAAQGAWTDTQYF. V is TRBV30 and J is TRBJ2-3; TRBD1 matches 9 bases. Germline assignment: CDR1 GTSNPN and CDR2 SVGIG (reference sequence). V was clipped by 5 bases and J by 3 bases; unmatched bases: 9. This CDR3 has 15 amino acids.

This chain uses TRBV2 with TRBJ2-1; 10 nucleotides match TRBD1. Trimming cost V 6 bases and J 6 bases; bases outside gene matches: 5. Per germline, CDR1 SNHLY and CDR2 FYNNEI. This CDR3 is built from 14 residues. CDR3 sequence reads: CASSRDRGFNEQFF. The CDR3, as DNA: TGTGCCAGCAGCCGGGACAGGGGTTTCAATGAGCAGTTCTTC.

This clone appeared a few times. CDR3 region: CASSFPGGNQPQHF. The CDR3 bases are TGTGCCAGCAGTTTCCCAGGGGGGAATCAGCCCCAGCATTTT. The chain has TRBV28 and TRBJ1-5; TRBD1 agrees at 7 bases. The CDR3 is made up of 14 amino acids. Germline-derived CDR1 and CDR2 are MDHEN and SYDVKM. The V gene end was trimmed by 3 bases and the J gene end by 4 bases; junction bases not matched to a gene: 3.

The chain couples TRBV19 to TRBJ2-7, with 9 bases that match TRBD2. The V and J ends lost 5 bases and 6 bases, in that order; junction bases with no gene match: 11. Germline lookup yields CDR1 LNHDA and CDR2 SQIVND (reference sequence). The CDR3 length is 15 residues. The CDR3 region is CASSPAVAGLAEQYF. CDR3 DNA: TGTGCCAGTAGTCCGGCCGTAGCGGGACTAGCCGAGCAGTACTTC. Looking up the rest from reference TRBV19 and TRBJ2-7 gives the full variable domain: DGGITQSPKYLFRKEGQNVTLSCEQNLNHDAMYWYRQDPGQGLRLIYYSQIVNDFQKGDIAEGYSVSREKKESFPLTVTSAQKNPTAFYLCASSPAVAGLAEQYFGPGTRLTVT.

There are a few counts of this clone. The rearrangement links TRBV11-2 to TRBJ1-2; D not certain. CDR3 size: 18 residues. Trimming took off 4 bases at V and 3 bases at J, with 24 bases between the two ends. Germline loops: CDR1 SGHAT, CDR2 FQNNGV. The CDR3 nucleotides read TGTGCCAGCAGCTCCCTTCCCCGGCCGGGTCCGAATTACTATGGCTACACCTTC. This sequence encodes CASSSLPRPGPNYYGYTF.

V is TRBV13 and J is TRBJ1-6; 8 nucleotides agree with TRBD1. This CDR3 is built from 15 residues. Germline lookup yields CDR1 PRHDT and CDR2 FYEKMQ (reference sequence). Unmatched junction bases numbered 12, after V lost 5 bases and J lost 12 bases. The CDR3 spells CASSLRDRWTQPLHF. In DNA, the CDR3 is TGTGCCAGCAGCCTACGGGACAGGTGGACACAACCCCTCCACTTT.

This chain uses TRBV7-8 with TRBJ2-3; 7 nucleotides match TRBD2. CDR3 length: 15 residues. Trimming removed 3 bases from V and 2 bases from J; junction bases left unmatched: 5. Germline V gene sequence: CDR1 SGHVS, CDR2 FQNEAQ. CDR3 DNA sequence: TGTGCCAGCAGCTTGGCCGCGGGGGTCACAGATACGCAGTATTTT. Translation gives CASSLAAGVTDTQYF.

V gene TRBV12-5 combines with J gene TRBJ1-5, with D possibly TRBD1 on 6 matching bases. V was cut by 0 bases and J by 2 bases, with 11 bases left in between. The germline gives CDR1 LGHNT, CDR2 FRNRAP. This CDR3 contains 16 residues. The CDR3 is CASGLVTGKGNQPQHF. In nucleotides, the CDR3 is TGTGCTAGTGGTTTGGTAACAGGGAAAGGCAATCAGCCCCAGCATTTT.